These T cell receptor beta chains were read from a single sample in a study of shared clonotypes between healthy human individuals. Measured with immunoSEQ multiplex PCR; TCRdb has only the in-frame clones, and not every one. The sample lists 1.6 million or so clones, over 95% seen once, with 1.2% in the top ten. The sequenced sample was naive CD4+ T cells sorted from blood. These receptors all come from a man aged 30-40 years in good health. Each CDR3 is given with its conserved first and last residue. D genes are given only for firm matches. The size of a clone is reported for some rows only, either as once, few or many, or as a class for expanded clones.

clone_size	v_call	j_call	d_call	cdr3_aa	cdr3_nt
.	TRBV2	TRBJ1-2	TRBD1	CASRSGTGELSNYGYTF	TGTGCCAGCAGGTCCGGGACAGGAGAACTCTCTAACTATGGCTACACCTTC
.	TRBV18	TRBJ2-5	TRBD2	CASSPAGLAVLETQYF	TGTGCCAGCTCACCAGCGGGTCTAGCGGTCCTAGAGACCCAGTACTTC
.	TRBV7-2	TRBJ1-2	.	CASSLGTGGYTF	TGTGCCAGCAGCTTAGGAACGGGTGGCTACACCTTC
once	TRBV11-3	TRBJ2-1	.	CASSLAGSSYNEQFF	TGTGCCAGCAGCTTAGCCGGAAGCTCCTACAATGAGCAGTTCTTC
.	TRBV10-1	TRBJ2-7	.	CASSEGTGIYEQYF	TGCGCCAGCAGTGAAGGAACAGGGATTTACGAGCAGTACTTC
.	TRBV2	TRBJ2-1	.	CASSLSLGRSYNEQFF	TGTGCCAGCAGCCTCTCACTGGGACGCTCCTACAATGAGCAGTTCTTC
.	TRBV5-4	TRBJ2-2	.	CASSLARRQPNTGELFF	TGTGCCAGCAGCTTGGCCAGACGGCAACCGAACACCGGGGAGCTGTTTTTT
.	TRBV5-6	TRBJ2-1	.	CASSPRTGGDEQFF	TGTGCCAGCAGCCCAAGGACAGGAGGGGATGAGCAGTTCTTC
.	TRBV19	TRBJ2-2	.	CASREPDRRRGRELFF	TGTGCCAGTAGAGAACCCGACAGAAGGCGAGGCCGGGAGCTGTTTTTT
.	TRBV9	TRBJ2-7	.	CASSVAARGEQYF	TGTGCCAGCAGCGTCGCGGCCCGGGGCGAGCAGTACTTC
.	TRBV10-2	TRBJ2-2	.	CASSRDSTGELFF	TGCGCCAGCAGCCGCGACAGTACCGGGGAGCTGTTTTTT
.	TRBV4-1	TRBJ2-7	.	CASSQEEKRNNYEQYF	TGCGCCAGCAGCCAAGAAGAGAAGCGGAACAATTACGAGCAGTACTTC
.	TRBV30	TRBJ1-2	.	CAWGPANGYTF	TGTGCCTGGGGGCCCGCCAATGGCTACACCTTC
.	TRBV20-1	TRBJ2-3	.	CSARSTDTQYF	TGCAGTGCTAGGAGCACAGATACGCAGTATTTT
.	TRBV18	TRBJ1-5	.	CASSTLMGYEQPQHF	TGTGCCAGCTCAACACTTATGGGGTACGAACAGCCCCAGCATTTT
.	TRBV15	TRBJ2-1	TRBD2	CATSRFIPLAGNSEQFF	TGTGCCACCAGCAGGTTTATACCCCTAGCGGGAAATAGTGAGCAGTTCTTC
.	TRBV28	TRBJ2-7	.	CASSLPIQRRAVEQYF	TGTGCCAGCAGTTTACCGATACAAAGGCGGGCGGTCGAGCAGTACTTC
once	TRBV27	TRBJ1-1	.	CASSLSAYLIDTEAFF	TGTGCCAGCAGTTTATCCGCCTATTTGATCGACACTGAAGCTTTCTTT
.	TRBV9	TRBJ2-5	TRBD2	CASSVGTSGRSETQYF	TGTGCCAGCAGCGTAGGTACTAGCGGGAGGTCGGAGACCCAGTACTTC
.	TRBV2	TRBJ1-3	.	CATRAISGNTIYF	TGTGCCACCCGTGCGATCTCTGGAAACACCATATATTTT
.	TRBV4-2	TRBJ1-2	TRBD1	CASSVRTGTDYGYTF	TGTGCCAGCAGCGTACGAACCGGGACAGATTATGGCTACACCTTC
.	TRBV19	TRBJ1-5	.	CASSLLVGYNQPQHF	TGTGCCAGTAGTCTATTGGTGGGGTACAATCAGCCCCAGCATTTT
.	TRBV7-2	TRBJ1-3	.	CASSLWPTIYF	TGTGCCAGCAGCTTATGGCCCACCATATATTTT
.	TRBV28	TRBJ2-7	.	CASSLIRPSYEQYF	TGTGCCAGCAGTTTAATACGACCTAGCTACGAGCAGTACTTC
.	TRBV18	TRBJ2-3	.	CVSSPFPQSSTDTQYF	TGTGTCAGCTCACCTTTTCCGCAGTCTAGCACAGATACGCAGTATTTT
.	TRBV11-2	TRBJ2-1	TRBD2	CASSLTVIAGGDNEQFF	TGTGCCAGCAGCTTAACTGTAATAGCGGGAGGAGACAATGAGCAGTTCTTC
.	TRBV10-3	TRBJ2-3	.	CAISEGTQYF	TGTGCCATCAGTGAGGGTACGCAGTATTTT
.	TRBV11-2	TRBJ2-1	.	CASSLVGSSGWQFF	TGTGCCAGCAGCTTAGTCGGCTCCTCCGGATGGCAGTTCTTC
.	TRBV18	TRBJ2-1	TRBD2	CASSPRVSGSSYNEQFF	TGTGCCAGCTCACCACGAGTGAGCGGGAGCTCCTACAATGAGCAGTTCTTC
.	TRBV28	TRBJ2-1	TRBD2	CASSPLAGVGNEQFF	TGTGCCAGCAGTCCGCTAGCGGGAGTTGGCAATGAGCAGTTCTTC
once	TRBV10-3	TRBJ1-2	TRBD1	CAISDLGNRGGYTF	TGTGCCATCAGTGATCTGGGTAACAGGGGAGGCTACACCTTC
.	TRBV29-1	TRBJ2-7	TRBD2	CSGKGLAGNEQYF	TGCAGCGGGAAGGGACTAGCGGGAAACGAGCAGTACTTC
.	TRBV6-5	TRBJ2-3	TRBD2	CASSYSPSGRVDTQYF	TGTGCCAGCAGTTACTCTCCTAGCGGGAGGGTGGATACGCAGTATTTT
.	TRBV9	TRBJ1-1	TRBD1	CASSVSPTGITEAFF	TGTGCCAGCAGCGTTTCCCCGACAGGGATCACTGAAGCTTTCTTT
.	TRBV2	TRBJ1-2	.	CASSPTENYGYTF	TGTGCCAGCAGTCCGACAGAGAACTATGGCTACACCTTC
.	TRBV30	TRBJ1-4	.	CACLNKGEKLFF	TGTGCCTGCCTCAATAAGGGAGAAAAACTGTTTTTT
.	TRBV9	TRBJ2-1	.	CASSVGGIYNEQFF	TGTGCCAGCAGCGTAGGCGGGATCTACAATGAGCAGTTCTTC
.	TRBV28	TRBJ2-7	.	CASSLGVGGEQYF	TGTGCCAGCAGTTTGGGGGTGGGTGGAGAGCAGTACTTC
.	TRBV18	TRBJ2-7	.	CASSPPGGPSEQYF	TGTGCCAGCTCACCACCGGGGGGGCCATCCGAGCAGTACTTC